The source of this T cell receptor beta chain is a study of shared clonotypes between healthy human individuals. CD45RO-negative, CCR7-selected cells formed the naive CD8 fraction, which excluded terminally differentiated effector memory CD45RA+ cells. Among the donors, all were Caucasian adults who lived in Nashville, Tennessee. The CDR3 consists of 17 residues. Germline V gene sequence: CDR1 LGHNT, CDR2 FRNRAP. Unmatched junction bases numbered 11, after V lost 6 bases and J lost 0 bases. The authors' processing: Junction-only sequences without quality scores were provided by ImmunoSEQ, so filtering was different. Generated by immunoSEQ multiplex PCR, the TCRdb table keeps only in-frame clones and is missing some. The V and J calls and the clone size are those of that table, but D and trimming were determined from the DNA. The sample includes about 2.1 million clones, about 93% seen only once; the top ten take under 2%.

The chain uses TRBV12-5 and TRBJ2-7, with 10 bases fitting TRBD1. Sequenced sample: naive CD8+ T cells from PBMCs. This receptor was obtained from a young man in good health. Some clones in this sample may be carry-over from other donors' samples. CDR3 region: CASGSGTGDPYSYEQYF. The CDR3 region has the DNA TGTGCTAGTGGGTCCGGGACAGGGGATCCCTACTCCTACGAGCAGTACTTC.